The T cell receptor (beta chain) under discussion was sequenced for a study of shared clonotypes between healthy human individuals. The table came from immunoSEQ multiplex PCR; TCRdb's copy has only in-frame clones and leaves some out. The data show about 1.4 million clones, around 97% seen once. This TCR came from a man aged 30-40 years in good health. Sequencing was carried out using naive CD4+ T cells sorted from blood. The sample's subset: CD45RA+ positively selected.

DNA for the CDR3: TGTGCCATCAGCAACCGGGACAGGGGATCCAACGAGCAGTACTTC. It yields the protein CAISNRDRGSNEQYF. This rearrangement joins TRBV10-3 to TRBJ2-7, with TRBD1 matching over 10 bases. V trimming: 6 bases; J trimming: 5 bases; junction bases outside the gene matches: 10. The CDR3 contains 15 residues. Germline V CDR1 and CDR2: ENHRY, SYGVKD.